The 29 T cell receptor beta chains reported below all come from one sample, sequenced in a study of glioma-infiltrating T cells (dated by TCRdb to about 2016). These reads were obtained on an Illumina MiSeq. The iRepertoire nested amplicon-rescue multiplex PCR (arm-PCR) platform was used to amplify TCR alpha and beta CDR3 regions from RNA. The public reads were quality trimmed at Q25 with fastp and then assembled into clones with MiXCR by TCRdb, keeping productive beta chains. Rows matching on CDR3 protein sequence are summarized as one entry with the most common DNA and genes. This sample has some 99,000 distinct CDR3 sequences in its table, and less than 30% of those were observed once. The ten most abundant clones make up around a third of the sample. Sample: glioma tissue, nonneoplastic brain tissue, or PBMCs (not recorded which). The receptors were gathered from a human donor with low-grade glioma or glioblastoma, undergoing nonglioma brain surgery, or in good health (not recorded which).

This chain uses TRBV12-2 with TRBJ2-5. TRBV12-2 is a recognized pseudogene. This CDR3 comprises 13 residues. The CDR3 DNA sequence: TGTGCAAGTCGCTGGGGTGTTTTTAGACCCCAGTACTTC. It specifies CASRWGVFRPQYF.

In its sample, this clonotype was seen many times. Here the CDR3 DNA reads TGTGCCAGCAGCTCCGGACCCCAAGAGACCCAGTACTTC. Its protein product is CASSSGPQETQYF. The genes are TRBV7-9 and TRBJ2-5; D is ambiguous. Germline CDR1 SEHNR, CDR2 FQNEAQ (reference sequence). The ends were cut back, 4 bases at V and 1 base at J, with 7 bases in the middle. The CDR3 is 13 amino acids.

This clonotype was seen repeatedly, ten times or more. The genes are TRBV7-9 and TRBJ2-1, with a possible D match to TRBD1 (6 bases). V was pared by 0 bases and J by 6 bases, with 9 bases between. The CDR3 extends over 14 amino acids. The germline V gene has CDR1 SEHNR and CDR2 FQNEAQ (reference sequence). CDR3 region: CASSLATGINEQFF. Written as DNA, the CDR3 is TGTGCCAGCAGCTTAGCGACAGGAATCAATGAGCAGTTCTTC.

With respect to this clonotype: A much more abundant neighbour one base away suggests this may be a read error. It is likely a read error, because the conserved phenylalanine at the end of the CDR3 is missing. The chain is built from TRBV11-2 and TRBJ2-4, with TRBD2 matching over 8 bases. CDR1 is SGHAT and CDR2 is FQNNGV in the germline V gene. This CDR3 is 18 amino acids long. The junction had 15 bases not matched to a gene; V was cut back by 7 bases and J by 1 base. DNA for the CDR3: TGTGCCAGCACCTATCGGGAGGGGCCCCCTGACGCCAAAAACATTCAGTACTCC. It is translated as CASTYREGPPDAKNIQYS.

This clonotype came up many times. This chain's CDR3 is CASSYDEGRTEAFF. In DNA, the CDR3 is TGTGCCAGCAGTTACGATGAGGGGCGCACTGAAGCTTTCTTT. The V call is TRBV6-6, the J call TRBJ1-1; D possibly corresponds to TRBD1 (5 bases). V shed 2 bases and J shed 4 bases, with 11 bases lying between them. There are 14 residues in the CDR3. The V gene's germline CDR1 is MNHNY and CDR2 SVGAGI (reference sequence).

This clonotype was recorded at least ten times. The chain employs TRBV3-1 and TRBJ1-5, with D possibly matching TRBD1 (6 bases). The V end lost 5 bases, the J end lost 7 bases, and 12 bases lay between the germline ends. The CDR3 runs 13 residues. Germline V gene sequence: CDR1 LGHDT, CDR2 YNNKEL (reference sequence). The CDR3 sequence is CASSTGMDQPQHF. As DNA, the CDR3 is TGTGCCAGCAGCACAGGGATGGACCAGCCCCAGCATTTT. The full variable domain, with the rest looked up from reference TRBV3-1 and TRBJ1-5, is DTAVSQTPKYLVTQMGNDKSIKCEQNLGHDTMYWYKQDSKKFLKIMFSYNNKELIINETVPNRFSPKSPDKAHLNLHINSLELGDSAVYFCASSTGMDQPQHFGDGTRLSIL.

This clonotype has just a few counts. V gene TRBV11-3 combines with J gene TRBJ1-1; D is perhaps TRBD1 (6 bases). Germline loops: CDR1 SGHNT, CDR2 YENEEA. The V gene lost 1 base and the J gene lost 3 bases, with 18 bases spanning the gap. This CDR3 is 17 amino acids long. CDR3 residues: CASSLVVFNRVHTEAFF. CDR3 nucleotide sequence: TGTGCCAGCAGCTTAGTGGTGTTTAACAGGGTTCACACTGAAGCTTTCTTT.

V and J are TRBV12-3 or TRBV12-4 and TRBJ2-1; 7 bases fit TRBD2. The CDR3 consists of 15 residues. Losses at the gene ends were 7 bases for V and 2 bases for J; bases not matched to a gene: 8. This CDR3 is CASTVPGLTYNEQFF. DNA for the CDR3: TGTGCCAGCACCGTTCCGGGACTAACCTACAATGAGCAGTTCTTC.

In this sample, this clonotype turned up many times. The V and J genes are TRBV6-1 and TRBJ1-1, with 7 nucleotides matching TRBD1. The CDR3 length is 13 residues. Germline V gene sequence: CDR1 MNHNS, CDR2 SASEGT. Trimming at V came to 5 bases and at J to 4 bases, leaving 4 bases not matched to a gene. CDR3 in DNA: TGTGCCAGCAGTTCACAGGGGCGCACTGAAGCTTTCTTT. Translated: CASSSQGRTEAFF.

Concerning this clonotype: A much bigger clone sits one base away, suggesting this may be a read error. V usage is TRBV7-9 and J usage is TRBJ2-7, with D possibly TRBD2 on 6 matching bases. CDR1 and CDR2 from the germline V gene are SEHNR and FQNEAQ (reference sequence). Trimming took 4 bases from V and 9 from J, leaving 19 bases between them. The CDR3 covers 14 residues. The CDR3 is CASSSLAGGRVQYF. In DNA, the CDR3 is TGTGCCAGCAGCTCACTAGCTGGGGGACGCGTGCAGTACTTC.

At least ten counts were recorded for this clonotype. The chain employs TRBV20-1 and TRBJ1-3; 7 bases are shared with TRBD1. Germline V gives CDR1 DFQATT, CDR2 SNEGSKA (reference sequence). V shed 5 bases, J shed 0 bases, and the junction held 4 bases outside the gene matches. The CDR3 is 14 amino acids. CDR3 in amino acids: CSASRQGSGNTIYF. CDR3 in DNA: TGCAGTGCTTCCCGACAGGGCTCTGGAAACACCATATATTTT.

As regards this clonotype: This may be a read error: a much more frequent sequence differs by one nucleotide. The final CDR3 position lacks the conserved phenylalanine or tryptophan, pointing to a likely read error. The rearrangement joins TRBV5-1 to TRBJ2-1, with D hard to call. The V end was cut by 2 bases, the J end by 6 bases, with 9 bases between. This CDR3 spans 13 amino acids. CDR1 is SGHRS, CDR2 YFSETQ, per germline. The CDR3, as DNA: TGCGCCAGCAGCTTTCCCTCCGGCAATGAGCAGTTCCTC. Its translation is CASSFPSGNEQFL.

The chain links TRBV4-1 to TRBJ2-1; D gene unclear. Deletions cut 1 base from V and 4 bases from J, with 8 bases between. This CDR3 has 14 residues. Germline V gives CDR1 MGHRA, CDR2 YSYEKL. The DNA for the CDR3 is TGCGCCAGCAGCCAAGGTAACCGGTACAATGAGCAGTTCTTC. Its protein product is CASSQGNRYNEQFF.

This clonotype was counted between two and nine times. The V gene is TRBV29-1, the J gene TRBJ1-1; D remains ambiguous. Trimming took 4 bases from V and 8 from J, leaving 14 bases between them. The V gene's germline CDR1 is SQVTM and CDR2 ANQGSEA. The CDR3 is 12 amino acids. In DNA, the CDR3 is TGCAGCGTTGTAGATATGCCCGGAGAAGCTTTCTTT. Protein sequence: CSVVDMPGEAFF.

In regard to this clonotype: This sequence may be a read error, since a much larger clone differs from it by one base. The V and J genes are TRBV18 and TRBJ1-5; D is perhaps TRBD1 (6 bases). V was shortened by 3 bases and J by 1 base, with 10 bases between the two germline ends. CDR1 is KGHSH and CDR2 is LQKENI in the germline V gene. CDR3 length: 15 amino acids. In nucleotides, the CDR3 is TGTGCCAGCTCACCCTCAGGGGAGAGCAATCAGCCCCAGCATTTT. Amino acids: CASSPSGESNQPQHF.

At least ten counts were recorded for this clonotype. The chain has TRBV28 and TRBJ1-1; possibly TRBD1 for D (6 bases). There are 15 residues in the CDR3. The germline V and J ends were trimmed by 7 bases and 4 bases, with 19 bases remaining between them. Germline CDR1 reads MDHEN; CDR2 reads SYDVKM. The CDR3 DNA reads as TGTGCCAGCACCAAATTCGGGGGCTCAGGCACTGAAGCTTTCTTT. Translating it yields CASTKFGGSGTEAFF.

The V and J genes are TRBV14 and TRBJ1-1; D might be TRBD1 (6 bases). The germline V and J ends were trimmed by 3 bases and 5 bases, with 16 bases remaining between them. In germline, CDR1 is SGHDN, CDR2 FVKESK. This CDR3 is 15 amino acids long. The CDR3 coding sequence is TGTGCCAGCAGCCAGCTAGGCGGGGGGCGAACTGAAGCTTTCTTT. Protein product: CASSQLGGGRTEAFF.

Comments on this clonotype: With a much larger clone just one base away, this may be a read error. The chain couples TRBV12-3 or TRBV12-4 to TRBJ2-1; 11 positions agree with TRBD2. The CDR3 loop spans 17 amino acids. In DNA form, the CDR3 reads TGTGCCAGCAGCCGTATAGCGGGAGGGCTAATGGGCAATGGGCAGTTCTTC. Its protein is CASSRIAGGLMGNGQFF.

This clonotype was seen many times. The chain joins TRBV3-1 to TRBJ1-1; D remains ambiguous. CDR1 is LGHDT, CDR2 YNNKEL, per germline (reference sequence). CDR3 size: 18 residues. The V end lost 0 bases, the J end lost 1 base, and 18 bases lay between the germline ends. For the CDR3, the DNA is TGTGCCAGCAGCCAAGATAGTTGGTGGACTCAAAGGAACACTGAAGCTTTCTTT. Its protein is CASSQDSWWTQRNTEAFF.

This clonotype was counted ten times or more. The rearrangement uses TRBV11-2 and TRBJ2-5; D might be TRBD2 (5 bases). The CDR3 runs to 13 residues. The germline gives CDR1 SGHAT, CDR2 FQNNGV. Trimming took 6 bases from V and 1 from J, leaving 9 bases between them. The CDR3 loop reads CASSFGSQETQYF. In nucleotides, the CDR3 is TGTGCCAGCAGTTTTGGGAGCCAAGAGACCCAGTACTTC.

CDR3 DNA sequence: TGTGCCAGCAGTCCCTGGGACAGTAGGGTCTCACCCCTCCACTTT. Amino acids: CASSPWDSRVSPLHF. This chain joins TRBV27 and TRBJ1-6, with 7 bases fitting TRBD1. CDR1 MNHEY and CDR2 SMNVEV come from the germline V gene (reference sequence). This CDR3 is 15 amino acids long. Germline trimming cut 5 bases from V and 10 bases from J; bases unmatched to any gene: 11.

This clonotype has at least ten counts. The rearrangement uses TRBV6-2 or TRBV6-3 and TRBJ1-6; D call uncertain. Trimming took off 5 bases at V and 0 bases at J, with 8 bases between the two ends. Per the germline V gene, CDR1 is MNHEY and CDR2 is SVGEGT. The CDR3 is 15 amino acids. CDR3 loop: CASSPSGSYNSPLHF. Written as DNA, the CDR3 is TGTGCCAGCAGTCCTTCCGGCTCCTATAATTCACCCCTCCACTTT.

This clonotype appeared many times. The chain has TRBV6-2 or TRBV6-3 and TRBJ2-6; D is tentatively TRBD1 or TRBD2 (5 bases each). The V and J ends lost 5 bases and 0 bases respectively, with 17 bases between them. This CDR3 has 18 residues. Germline assignment: CDR1 MNHEY and CDR2 SVGEGT. CDR3 bases: TGTGCCAGCAGTCGCCAAATGGGACGGTTCTCTGGGGCCAACGTCCTGACTTTC. Its protein is CASSRQMGRFSGANVLTF.

This clonotype was seen many times. V gene TRBV6-1 combines with J gene TRBJ2-7; D tentatively reads TRBD1 or TRBD2 (5 bases each). The CDR3 runs 14 residues. Per germline, CDR1 MNHNS and CDR2 SASEGT. V was pared by 6 bases and J by 4 bases, with 16 bases between. The CDR3 spells CASRGGRDSYEQYF. The CDR3 nucleotides read TGTGCCAGCAGAGGAGGCAGGGATTCGTACGAGCAGTACTTC.

This clonotype was seen repeatedly, ten times or more. The chain joins TRBV2 to TRBJ1-1; 8 bases align to TRBD1. The CDR3 loop spans 15 amino acids. The trim removed 6 bases at V and 1 base at J, leaving 7 bases unmatched. From germline, CDR1 is SNHLY and CDR2 FYNNEI. The CDR3 loop is CASSGQGARNTEAFF. In nucleotides, the CDR3 is TGTGCCAGCAGCGGACAGGGAGCGCGGAACACTGAAGCTTTCTTT.

As regards this clonotype: A read error may explain this, as a much larger clone is one base away. This chain links TRBV24-1 with TRBJ2-1; D is perhaps TRBD2 (5 bases). The CDR3 covers 13 residues. The germline V gene has CDR1 KGHDR and CDR2 SFDVKD. CDR3 region: CATSYFYGKEQFF. Written as DNA, the CDR3 is TGTGCCACCAGTTATTTTTACGGGAAAGAGCAGTTCTTC.

Ten or more counts support this clonotype. CDR3 nucleotide sequence: TGCAGCGTTGAATCCGATAGCGGGCACTACGAGCAGTACTTC. Amino acid sequence: CSVESDSGHYEQYF. The chain joins TRBV29-1 to TRBJ2-7, with TRBD2 matching over 7 bases. Germline V gene sequence: CDR1 SQVTM, CDR2 ANQGSEA. The CDR3 spans 14 residues. Losses at the gene ends were 2 bases for V and 3 bases for J; bases not matched to a gene: 7.

This clonotype was counted at least ten times. The V call is TRBV7-2, the J call TRBJ1-1; D gene uncertain. Germline values: CDR1 SGHTA, CDR2 FQGNSA. The V end was cut by 7 bases, the J end by 5 bases, with 17 bases between. The CDR3 loop spans 14 amino acids. This CDR3 reads CASTLDWGETEAFF. CDR3 coding DNA: TGTGCCAGCACCTTGGATTGGGGAGAGACTGAAGCTTTCTTT.

This chain uses TRBV4-2 with TRBJ2-3; tentatively, D is TRBD1 (6 bases). This CDR3 is 15 amino acids long. The germline CDR1 and CDR2 sequences are LGHNA and YNFKEQ. V lost 1 base and J lost 0, with 8 bases in between. This chain's CDR3 is CASSQVRGSTDTQYF. CDR3 nucleotides: TGTGCCAGCAGCCAAGTTAGGGGGAGCACAGATACGCAGTATTTT.